One and the same sample provided the 22 T cell receptor beta chains below, sequenced in a study of pediatric ulcerative colitis. The table came from immunoSEQ multiplex PCR; TCRdb's copy has only in-frame clones and leaves some out. The sample consists of about 15,000 clones, around 90% of them appearing once. Sequenced sample: blood. The receptors derive from a boy aged 5-17 years with moderate ulcerative colitis.

The chain uses TRBV19 and TRBJ2-6; maybe TRBD1 (6 bases). V gave up 9 bases and J gave up 1 base, with 10 bases separating them. This CDR3 contains 14 residues. The germline V gene encodes CDR1 LNHDA and CDR2 SQIVND (reference sequence). For the CDR3, the DNA is TGTGCCAGCACGGACAGTTCTGGGGCCAACGTCCTGACTTTC. Protein sequence: CASTDSSGANVLTF.

This chain joins TRBV28 and TRBJ2-7; D may match TRBD1 or TRBD2 (5 bases each). The V gene lost 6 bases and the J gene lost 5 bases, with 14 bases spanning the gap. This CDR3 has 13 amino acids. Germline CDR1 and CDR2: MDHEN and SYDVKM. The CDR3 sequence is CASSSHGAHEQYF. CDR3 sequence (DNA): TGTGCCAGCAGCAGCCACGGGGCCCACGAGCAGTACTTC.

This chain connects TRBV18 to TRBJ1-1; possible D gene TRBD1, 6 bases. The CDR3 is made up of 13 amino acids. Trimming cost V 6 bases and J 5 bases, with 13 bases left between them. Germline lookup yields CDR1 KGHSH and CDR2 LQKENI. CDR3 sequence (DNA): TGTGCCAGCTCTCCCGACAGGACAACTGAAGCTTTCTTT. This codes for CASSPDRTTEAFF.

This clone was counted a few times. The V and J genes are TRBV11-2 and TRBJ1-2; 8 nucleotides line up with TRBD1. J gave up 0 bases and V 6 bases, and 6 bases lay outside the gene matches. Germline values: CDR1 SGHAT, CDR2 FQNNGV. This CDR3 contains 15 residues. CDR3 region: CASRATGGANYGYTF. The CDR3 coding sequence is TGTGCCAGCAGAGCAACAGGGGGAGCTAACTATGGCTACACCTTC.

V usage is TRBV2 and J usage is TRBJ2-5; perhaps TRBD2 as D (5 bases). CDR3 size: 16 residues. Trimming stripped 7 bases from V and 0 bases from J, with 18 bases between. Per germline, CDR1 SNHLY and CDR2 FYNNEI. The CDR3 region is CASNGRNTFDQETQYF. Here the CDR3 DNA reads TGTGCCAGCAATGGGAGAAATACTTTCGACCAAGAGACCCAGTACTTC.

This chain joins TRBV7-2 and TRBJ2-5; 12 nucleotides agree with TRBD2. The V segment lost 6 bases and the J segment 2 bases; nucleotides outside the gene matches: 7. CDR1 and CDR2 from the germline V gene are SGHTA and FQGNSA. The CDR3 runs to 16 residues. CDR3 amino acids: CASSSSLAGGQETQYF. The DNA for the CDR3 is TGTGCCAGCAGTTCTTCCCTAGCGGGGGGGCAAGAGACCCAGTACTTC.

The gene calls are TRBV28 and TRBJ1-6; possible D gene TRBD1, 6 bases. Trimming stripped 2 bases from V and 8 bases from J, with 13 bases between. Per the germline V gene, CDR1 is MDHEN and CDR2 is SYDVKM. The CDR3 covers 15 residues. The CDR3: CASSLPTGSDSPLHF. CDR3 sequence (DNA): TGTGCCAGCAGTTTACCCACAGGGTCGGATTCACCCCTCCACTTT.

CDR3 loop: CASSKNPGQGVSGSSYEQYF. The CDR3 region has the DNA TGCGCCAGCAGCAAAAACCCGGGACAGGGGGTCAGCGGGAGTTCCTACGAGCAGTACTTC. The genes are TRBV5-1 and TRBJ2-7; TRBD1 aligns across 11 bases. The CDR3 has 20 residues. The V gene's germline CDR1 is SGHRS and CDR2 YFSETQ. The J segment lost 1 base and the V segment lost 4 bases, leaving 19 bases of the junction unmatched.

The chain links TRBV5-4 to TRBJ2-7; possible D gene TRBD2, 5 bases. There are 14 residues in the CDR3. Germline V gene data show CDR1 as SGHNT and CDR2 as YYREEE (reference sequence). V was shortened by 0 bases and J by 9 bases, with 16 bases between the two germline ends. The CDR3: CASSLVCGHHRQYF. The CDR3 bases are TGTGCCAGCAGCTTGGTTTGCGGGCACCATAGGCAGTACTTC.

The J gene is TRBJ2-7, the V gene TRBV7-2; TRBD2 agrees at 9 bases. The CDR3 runs to 15 residues. The germline gives CDR1 SGHTA, CDR2 FQGNSA. The J segment lost 1 base and the V segment lost 4 bases, leaving 5 bases of the junction unmatched. CDR3 sequence (DNA): TGTGCCAGCAGCTCCGCTAGCGGGGTTTCCTACGAGCAGTACTTC. Translated: CASSSASGVSYEQYF. Combining the CDR3 with reference TRBV7-2 and TRBJ2-7 gives the whole variable domain GAGVSQSPSNKVTEKGKDVELRCDPISGHTALYWYRQSLGQGLEFLIYFQGNSAPDKSGLPSDRFSAERTGGSVSTLTIQRTQQEDSAVYLCASSSASGVSYEQYFGPGTRLTVT.

The chain couples TRBV13 to TRBJ1-3, with a tentative D call TRBD1 (5 bases). Trimming removed 6 bases at V and 0 bases at J, with 18 bases between. The CDR3 contains 17 residues. Per the germline V gene, CDR1 is PRHDT and CDR2 is FYEKMQ (reference sequence). The CDR3 DNA sequence: TGTGCCAGCAGTCTTCGGGCGTCAGGGACCTCTGGAAACACCATATATTTT. Translation: CASSLRASGTSGNTIYF.

The rearrangement uses TRBV2 and TRBJ2-1; D is undetermined. V gave up 3 bases and J gave up 2 bases, with 2 bases separating them. The germline CDR1 and CDR2 sequences are SNHLY and FYNNEI. The CDR3 loop spans 12 amino acids. The CDR3 region has the DNA TGTGCCAGCAGTGACACCTACAATGAGCAGTTCTTC. This sequence encodes CASSDTYNEQFF.

Of note for this clone: The junction and the germline gene differ at one end; a read error may be behind it. This chain joins TRBV7-3 and TRBJ2-5; D uncertain. CDR1 SGHTA and CDR2 FQGTGA come from the germline V gene. The CDR3 consists of 13 residues. CDR3: CASSLRNQETQYF. CDR3 in DNA: TGTGCCAGCAGCTTACGGAACCAGGAGACCCAGTACTTC.

The J gene is TRBJ2-2, the V gene TRBV7-2; D may match TRBD1 or TRBD2 (5 bases each). V lost 2 bases and J 5 bases, leaving 6 bases between the germline ends. The CDR3 has 13 amino acids. Germline CDR1 reads SGHTA; CDR2 reads FQGNSA. The CDR3 reads CASSLWGTGELFF. CDR3 sequence (DNA): TGTGCCAGCAGCTTATGGGGGACCGGGGAGCTGTTTTTT.

This clone was detected only once. The genes are TRBV7-8 and TRBJ1-1; possible D gene TRBD1, 6 bases. Trimming left V 3 bases short and J 1 base short, with 6 bases between. The CDR3 has 13 residues. CDR1 SGHVS and CDR2 FQNEAQ come from the germline V gene. The CDR3: CASSLDRNTEAFF. The CDR3 DNA reads as TGTGCCAGCAGCTTGGACAGGAACACTGAAGCTTTCTTT. Together with reference TRBV7-8 and TRBJ1-1, the CDR3 gives the full variable domain: GAGVSQSPRYKVAKRGQDVALRCDPISGHVSLFWYQQALGQGPEFLTYFQNEAQLDKSGLPSDRFFAERPEGSVSTLKIQRTQQEDSAVYLCASSLDRNTEAFFGQGTRLTVV.

Points on this clone: This specimen includes other DNA sequences encoding the same CDR3. This chain links TRBV29-1 with TRBJ1-3, with unresolved D. Germline V CDR1 and CDR2: SQVTM, ANQGSEA. Trimming took 6 bases from V and 0 from J, leaving 9 bases between them. CDR3 length: 13 residues. In DNA form, the CDR3 reads TGCAGCGTGGGGAGCCACTCTGGAAACACCATATATTTT. Its protein product is CSVGSHSGNTIYF. The variable domain in full, completed from reference TRBV29-1 and TRBJ1-3, reads SAVISQKPSRDICQRGTSLTIQCQVDSQVTMMFWYRQQPGQSLTLIATANQGSEATYESGFVIDKFPISRPNLTFSTLTVSNMSPEDSSIYLCSVGSHSGNTIYFGEGSWLTVV.

The genes are TRBV9 and TRBJ1-5, with 8 bases lining up with TRBD1. Looked up from germline, CDR1 is SGDLS and CDR2 is YYNGEE. This CDR3 region has 21 residues. V trimming: 0 bases; J trimming: 4 bases; junction bases outside the gene matches: 21. In DNA form, the CDR3 reads TGTGCCAGCAGCGTAGTTGTCTCTTATCTATCCTCAGGGGGCGGGAATCAGCCCCAGCATTTT. It codes for CASSVVVSYLSSGGGNQPQHF. Drawing the rest from reference TRBV9 and TRBJ1-5, the complete variable domain is DSGVTQTPKHLITATGQRVTLRCSPRSGDLSVYWYQQSLDQGLQFLIQYYNGEERAKGNILERFSAQQFPDLHSELNLSSLELGDSALYFCASSVVVSYLSSGGGNQPQHFGDGTRLSIL.

This chain links TRBV7-2 with TRBJ1-2; the D gene is possibly TRBD1 (6 bases). Trimming left V 1 base short and J 3 bases short, with 21 bases between. The CDR3 length is 18 residues. CDR1 and CDR2 from the germline V gene are SGHTA and FQGNSA. Here the CDR3 DNA reads TGTGCCAGCAGCTTAGTGCAAGGGGTCTGGACAGCTTACTATGGCTACACCTTC. Protein product: CASSLVQGVWTAYYGYTF.

The chain combines TRBV27 with TRBJ1-2; a possible D gene is TRBD1 (6 bases). CDR1 and CDR2 from the germline V gene are MNHEY and SMNVEV (reference sequence). V dropped 7 bases and J dropped 8 bases, with 26 bases sitting between them. This CDR3 is 16 amino acids long. As DNA, the CDR3 is TGTGCCAGCAACACGAGAGCGGGGGGCGCGGTCGGGGGCTACACCTTC. Translation gives CASNTRAGGAVGGYTF.

The J gene is TRBJ1-1, the V gene TRBV21-1. TRBV21-1 is a known pseudogene. This CDR3 has 16 residues. The chain's CDR3 is CASSKRGGRQGTEAFF. In nucleotides, the CDR3 is TGTGCCAGCAGCAAACGGGGCGGTCGGCAAGGCACTGAAGCTTTCTTT.

This clone was observed a few times. V and J are TRBV19 and TRBJ2-7, with no clear D. Between the trimmed V and J ends, which lost 1 base and 3 bases, there was a span of 13 bases. Germline CDR1 is LNHDA and CDR2 is SQIVND (reference sequence). The CDR3 totals 15 residues. The chain's CDR3 is CASSIGNYGNYEQYF. CDR3 DNA sequence: TGTGCCAGTAGTATAGGGAACTACGGAAACTACGAGCAGTACTTC.

This clone was counted once. The chain carries TRBV5-1 and TRBJ2-5; TRBD1 matches 7 bases. Per the germline V gene, CDR1 is SGHRS and CDR2 is YFSETQ. The CDR3 consists of 17 residues. The junction had 12 bases not matched to a gene; V was cut back by 3 bases and J by 1 base. The CDR3 is CASSSSRRGPSQETQYF. CDR3 in DNA: TGCGCCAGCAGCTCCTCGCGAAGGGGGCCCTCCCAAGAGACCCAGTACTTC.